This TCR beta chain originates from a study of T cells after somatic rescue of genetic block. This CDR3 has 16 amino acids. Germline CDR1 is MNHEY and CDR2 is SMNVEV (reference sequence). V was pared by 4 bases and J by 2 bases, with 9 bases of the junction left unmatched. Only in-frame clones appear in the TCRdb table, and some are missing; sequencing was by immunoSEQ multiplex PCR. Of about 52,000 clones listed, about 96% are singletons. Sequencing was performed on peripheral blood mononuclear cells (PBMCs). The chain links TRBV27 to TRBJ2-7, with 9 bases that match TRBD2. This sequence was found in a child younger than two. The CDR3 DNA follows: TGTGCCAGCAGTTCTCTAGCGGGACGACCACCCTACGAGCAGTACTTC. It is translated as CASSSLAGRPPYEQYF.